This TCR beta chain was sequenced for a study of blood T cell repertoires in COVID-19. Data came from immunoSEQ multiplex PCR; TCRdb stores just in-frame clones and leaves some out. The profile shows around 200,000 clones, around 80% of them singletons. The sequenced sample was peripheral blood. This TCR was sampled from a woman older than 75 with active or convalescent COVID-19.

CDR3 nucleotides: TGTGCCAGCAGCGTAGGAGGGACAGTTAACTATGGCTACACCTTC. This gives the protein CASSVGGTVNYGYTF. The rearrangement joins TRBV9 to TRBJ1-2; 7 bases match TRBD1. V lost 0 bases and J lost 1; bases outside the gene matches: 3. This CDR3 has 15 residues. Looked up from germline, CDR1 is SGDLS and CDR2 is YYNGEE.